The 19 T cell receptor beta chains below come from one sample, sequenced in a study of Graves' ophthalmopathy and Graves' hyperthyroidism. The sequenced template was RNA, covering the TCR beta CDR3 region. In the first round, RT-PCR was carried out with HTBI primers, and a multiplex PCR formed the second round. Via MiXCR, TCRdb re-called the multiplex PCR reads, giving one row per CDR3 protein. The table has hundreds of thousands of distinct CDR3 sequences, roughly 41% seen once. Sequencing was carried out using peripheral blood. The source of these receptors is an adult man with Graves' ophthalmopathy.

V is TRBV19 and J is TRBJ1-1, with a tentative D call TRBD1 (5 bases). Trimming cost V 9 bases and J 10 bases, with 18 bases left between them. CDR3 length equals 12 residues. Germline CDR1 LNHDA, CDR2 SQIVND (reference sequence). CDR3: CARGIQGGGAFF. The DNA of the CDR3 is TGTGCCAGGGGGATTCAGGGCGGTGGAGCTTTCTTT. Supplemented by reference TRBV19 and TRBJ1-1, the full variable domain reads DGGITQSPKYLFRKEGQNVTLSCEQNLNHDAMYWYRQDPGQGLRLIYYSQIVNDFQKGDIAEGYSVSREKKESFPLTVTSAQKNPTAFYLCARGIQGGGAFFGQGTRLTVV.

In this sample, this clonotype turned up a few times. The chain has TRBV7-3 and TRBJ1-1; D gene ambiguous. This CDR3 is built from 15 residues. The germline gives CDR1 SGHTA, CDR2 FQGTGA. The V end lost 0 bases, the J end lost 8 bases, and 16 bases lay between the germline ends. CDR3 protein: CASSLTLSQRGEAFF. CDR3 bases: TGTGCCAGCAGCTTAACTCTCTCCCAACGAGGGGAAGCTTTCTTT.

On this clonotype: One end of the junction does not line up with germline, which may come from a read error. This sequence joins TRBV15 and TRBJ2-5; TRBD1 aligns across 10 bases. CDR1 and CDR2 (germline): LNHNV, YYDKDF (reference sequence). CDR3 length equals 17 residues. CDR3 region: CAASSPQGGTGEETQYF. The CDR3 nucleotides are TGTGCCGCCAGCAGCCCCCAGGGCGGGACAGGGGAAGAGACCCAGTACTTC.

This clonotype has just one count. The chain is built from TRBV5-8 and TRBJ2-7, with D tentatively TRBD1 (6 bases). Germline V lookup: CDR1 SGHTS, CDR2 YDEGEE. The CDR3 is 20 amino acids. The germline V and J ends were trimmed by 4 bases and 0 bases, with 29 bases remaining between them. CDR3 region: CASSQPPGRQVRDVSYEQYF. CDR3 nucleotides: TGTGCCAGCAGCCAACCCCCCGGCAGACAGGTTAGAGACGTCTCCTACGAGCAGTACTTC.

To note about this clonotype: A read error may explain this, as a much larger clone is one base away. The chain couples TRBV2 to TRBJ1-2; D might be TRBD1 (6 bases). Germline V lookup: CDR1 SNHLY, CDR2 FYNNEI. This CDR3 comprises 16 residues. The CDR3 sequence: CASSEVRQAPNYGYTF. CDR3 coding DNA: TGTGCCAGCAGCGAAGTTCGACAGGCCCCTAACTATGGCTACACCTTC.

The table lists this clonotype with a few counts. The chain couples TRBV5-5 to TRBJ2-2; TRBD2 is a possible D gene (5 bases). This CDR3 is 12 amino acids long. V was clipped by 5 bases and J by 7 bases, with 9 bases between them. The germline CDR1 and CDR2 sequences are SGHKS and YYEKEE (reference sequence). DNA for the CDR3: TGTGCCAGCAGGAGCGGCTACGGGGAGCTGTTTTTT. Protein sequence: CASRSGYGELFF.

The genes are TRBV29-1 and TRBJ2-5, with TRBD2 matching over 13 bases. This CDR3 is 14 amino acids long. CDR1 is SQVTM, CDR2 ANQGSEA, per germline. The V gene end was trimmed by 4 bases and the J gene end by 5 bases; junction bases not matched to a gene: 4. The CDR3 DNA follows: TGCAGCGTTGGACTAGCGGGAGGTTGGGAGACCCAGTACTTC. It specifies CSVGLAGGWETQYF.

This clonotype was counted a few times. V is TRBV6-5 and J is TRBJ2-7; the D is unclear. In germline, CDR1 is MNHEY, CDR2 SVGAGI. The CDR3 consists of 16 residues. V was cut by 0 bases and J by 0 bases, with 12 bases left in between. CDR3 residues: CASSYSSGYSSYEQYF. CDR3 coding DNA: TGTGCCAGCAGTTACTCGTCAGGTTATAGCTCCTACGAGCAGTACTTC.

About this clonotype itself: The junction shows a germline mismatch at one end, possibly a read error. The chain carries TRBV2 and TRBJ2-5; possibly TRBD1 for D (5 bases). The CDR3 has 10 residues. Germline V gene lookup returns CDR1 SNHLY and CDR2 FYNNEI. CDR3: CPRVQETQYF. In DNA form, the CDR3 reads TGTCCCAGGGTCCAAGAGACCCAGTACTTC.

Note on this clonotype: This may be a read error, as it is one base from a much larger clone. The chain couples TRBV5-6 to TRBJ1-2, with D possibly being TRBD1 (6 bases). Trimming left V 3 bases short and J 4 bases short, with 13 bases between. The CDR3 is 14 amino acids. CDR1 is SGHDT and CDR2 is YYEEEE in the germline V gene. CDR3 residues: CASSYGTSVYGYTF. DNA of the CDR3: TGTGCCAGCAGCTACGGGACATCGGTCTATGGCTACACCTTC.

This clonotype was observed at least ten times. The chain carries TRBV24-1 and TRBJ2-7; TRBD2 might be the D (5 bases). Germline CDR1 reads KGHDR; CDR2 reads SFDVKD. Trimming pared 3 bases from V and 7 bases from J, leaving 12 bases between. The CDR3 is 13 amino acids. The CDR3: CATSDKATGEQYF. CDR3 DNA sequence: TGTGCCACCAGTGATAAAGCTACGGGGGAGCAGTACTTC.

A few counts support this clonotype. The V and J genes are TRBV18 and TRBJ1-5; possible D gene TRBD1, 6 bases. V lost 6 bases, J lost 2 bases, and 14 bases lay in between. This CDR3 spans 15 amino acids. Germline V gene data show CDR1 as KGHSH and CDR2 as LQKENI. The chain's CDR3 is CASSRGAVGNQPQHF. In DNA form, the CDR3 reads TGTGCCAGCTCTCGGGGGGCCGTGGGCAATCAGCCCCAGCATTTT.

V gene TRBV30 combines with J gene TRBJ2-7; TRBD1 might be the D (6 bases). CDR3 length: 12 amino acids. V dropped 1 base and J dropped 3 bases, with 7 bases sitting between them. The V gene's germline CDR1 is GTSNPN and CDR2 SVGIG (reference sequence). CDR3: CAWSAGDYEQYF. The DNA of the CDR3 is TGTGCCTGGAGTGCAGGGGACTACGAGCAGTACTTC.

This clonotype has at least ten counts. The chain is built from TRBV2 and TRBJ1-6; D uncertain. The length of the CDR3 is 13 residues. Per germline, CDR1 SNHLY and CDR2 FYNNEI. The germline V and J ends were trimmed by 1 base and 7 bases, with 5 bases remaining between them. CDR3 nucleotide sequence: TGTGCCAGCAGTGAAGTGGCCAATTCACCCCTCCACTTT. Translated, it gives CASSEVANSPLHF.

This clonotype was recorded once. CDR3 bases: TGTGCCAGTAGTGGCGCGGACACTGAAGCTTTCTTT. Translation gives CASSGADTEAFF. The chain is built from TRBV19 and TRBJ1-1, with D unclear. The CDR3 spans 12 residues. Trimming took off 5 bases at V and 3 bases at J, with 7 bases between the two ends. From germline, CDR1 is LNHDA and CDR2 SQIVND (reference sequence).

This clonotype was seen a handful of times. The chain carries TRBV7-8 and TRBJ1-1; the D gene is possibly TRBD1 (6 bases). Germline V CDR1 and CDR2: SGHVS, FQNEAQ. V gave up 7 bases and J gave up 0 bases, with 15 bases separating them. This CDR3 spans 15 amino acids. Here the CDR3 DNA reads TGTGCCAGCACCCTTTGGGGGGCGGTGAACACTGAAGCTTTCTTT. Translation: CASTLWGAVNTEAFF. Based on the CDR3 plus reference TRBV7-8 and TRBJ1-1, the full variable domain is GAGVSQSPRYKVAKRGQDVALRCDPISGHVSLFWYQQALGQGPEFLTYFQNEAQLDKSGLPSDRFFAERPEGSVSTLKIQRTQQEDSAVYLCASTLWGAVNTEAFFGQGTRLTVV.

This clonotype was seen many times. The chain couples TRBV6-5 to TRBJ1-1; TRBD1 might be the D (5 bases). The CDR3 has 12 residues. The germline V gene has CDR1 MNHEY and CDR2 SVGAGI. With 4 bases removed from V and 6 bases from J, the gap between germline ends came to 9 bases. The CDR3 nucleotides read TGTGCCAGCAGTTCTCCGGGGGCTGAAGCTTTCTTT. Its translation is CASSSPGAEAFF.

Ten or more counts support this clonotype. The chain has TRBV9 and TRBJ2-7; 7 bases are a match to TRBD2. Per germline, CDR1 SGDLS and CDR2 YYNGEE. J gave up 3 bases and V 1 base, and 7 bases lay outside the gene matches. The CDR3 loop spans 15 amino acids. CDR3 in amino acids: CASSVSSSSGYEQYF. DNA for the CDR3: TGTGCCAGCAGCGTAAGCAGCTCTAGCGGCTACGAGCAGTACTTC.

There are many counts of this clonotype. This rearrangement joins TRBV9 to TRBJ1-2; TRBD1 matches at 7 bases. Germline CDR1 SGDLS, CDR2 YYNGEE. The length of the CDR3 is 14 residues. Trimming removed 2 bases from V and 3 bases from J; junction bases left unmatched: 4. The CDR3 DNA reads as TGTGCCAGCAGCGTTAGCAGGGGGGACTATGGCTACACCTTC. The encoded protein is CASSVSRGDYGYTF. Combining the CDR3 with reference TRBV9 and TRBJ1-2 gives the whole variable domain DSGVTQTPKHLITATGQRVTLRCSPRSGDLSVYWYQQSLDQGLQFLIQYYNGEERAKGNILERFSAQQFPDLHSELNLSSLELGDSALYFCASSVSRGDYGYTFGSGTRLTVV.